A selection of T cell receptor beta chains follows, all from one sample in a study of OX40 agonist ivuxolimab in advanced cancers. Measured with immunoSEQ multiplex PCR; TCRdb has only the in-frame clones, and not every one. The repertoire holds 90,000 or so clones, with around 90% as singletons. The input for sequencing was CD4+ or CD8+ T cells sorted from blood, taken in a trial of the OX40 agonist ivuxolimab. Source of these receptors: an adult with an advanced solid tumor such as melanoma, head and neck, liver or kidney cancer. The CDR3 runs from the conserved cysteine through the conserved F or W. The D gene is left open where the match is weak. Not all rows give a size; the values are once, few, many and, for expanded clones, a class.

. TRBJ1-3 TRBV9 . CASSRGPPGNTIYF TGTGCCAGCAGTCGAGGCCCTCCTGGAAACACCATATATTTT
. TRBJ1-1 TRBV6-6 . CASSSPTGNTEAFF TGTGCCAGCAGTAGCCCCACAGGGAACACTGAAGCTTTCTTT
TRBD2 TRBJ2-1 TRBV5-4 . CASSRLAGVNEQFF TGTGCCAGCAGCCGACTAGCGGGAGTTAATGAGCAGTTCTTC
TRBD2 TRBJ2-7 TRBV7-2 . CASSSFRLAGTSYEQYF TGTGCCAGCAGCTCATTTCGACTAGCGGGAACCTCCTACGAGCAGTACTTC
TRBD2 TRBJ2-1 TRBV18 . CASSPPGGRSGNEQFF TGTGCCAGCTCACCACCTGGCGGGAGGTCGGGCAATGAGCAGTTCTTC
. TRBJ1-4 TRBV4-1 . CASSRSGEKLFF TGCGCCAGCAGCCGGTCAGGCGAAAAACTGTTTTTT
TRBD1 TRBJ1-5 TRBV6-1 . CASRGDRGNQPQHF TGTGCCAGCAGGGGGGACAGGGGAAATCAGCCCCAGCATTTT
TRBD1 TRBJ1-1 TRBV28 . CASIIQGAYTEAFF TGTGCCAGCATAATTCAGGGGGCTTACACTGAAGCTTTCTTT
. TRBJ2-2 TRBV27 . CASNTAKGYTGELFF TGTGCCAGCAACACCGCTAAGGGCTACACCGGGGAGCTGTTTTTT
. TRBJ1-2 TRBV2 . CVSGRQAGYTF TGTGTTTCAGGCCGACAGGCCGGCTACACCTTC
. TRBJ1-1 TRBV6-4 . CASSESGFHTEAFF TGTGCCAGCAGTGAGTCAGGGTTTCACACTGAAGCTTTCTTT
TRBD2 TRBJ2-7 TRBV28 . CASSRIAGLPYEQYF TGTGCCAGCAGTCGGATAGCGGGCCTTCCCTACGAGCAGTACTTC
TRBD2 TRBJ2-1 TRBV25-1 . CASSRTSTQFF TGTGCCAGCAGCCGGACTAGTACTCAGTTCTTC
. TRBJ2-1 TRBV6-5 . CASSQSRGIYNEQFF TGTGCCAGCAGTCAATCCCGCGGGATCTACAATGAGCAGTTCTTC
TRBD2 TRBJ2-5 TRBV5-1 . CASSLLAGEETQYF TGCGCCAGCAGCTTGCTAGCGGGAGAGGAGACCCAGTACTTC
TRBD1 TRBJ1-1 TRBV19 . CASRVGDRVNTEAFF TGTGCCAGTAGAGTGGGAGACAGGGTGAACACTGAAGCTTTCTTT
. TRBJ2-1 TRBV2 . CASSLYGLGEQFF TGTGCCAGCAGTCTTTATGGGTTGGGTGAGCAGTTCTTC
. TRBJ2-3 TRBV19 once CASSMGASTDTQYF TGTGCCAGTAGTATGGGGGCGAGCACAGATACGCAGTATTTT
. TRBJ1-5 TRBV28 . CASSLNTAGQPQHF TGTGCCAGCAGTTTGAACACTGCGGGTCAGCCCCAGCATTTT
TRBD1 TRBJ1-5 TRBV28 . CATLGQLSNQPQHF TGTGCCACCTTGGGACAGTTAAGCAATCAGCCCCAGCATTTT
. TRBJ1-1 TRBV13 . CASSLRYTEAFF TGTGCCAGCAGCTTACGGTACACTGAAGCTTTCTTT
. TRBJ2-5 TRBV21-1 . CASSSLTEETQYF TGTGCCAGCAGCTCTCTGACAGAAGAGACCCAGTACTTC
. TRBJ1-3 TRBV11-2 . CASSLGGVAGNTIYF TGTGCCAGCAGCTTAGGGGGCGTAGCAGGAAACACCATATATTTT
TRBD1 TRBJ2-7 TRBV28 . CATGDRASYEQYF TGTGCCACCGGGGACAGGGCTTCCTACGAGCAGTACTTC
. TRBJ2-1 TRBV4-1 . CASSQGKRDWNEQFF TGCGCCAGCAGCCAAGGAAAACGGGATTGGAATGAGCAGTTCTTC
. TRBJ2-1 TRBV5-1 . CASSLGASYNEQFF TGCGCCAGCAGCTTGGGGGCGAGCTACAATGAGCAGTTCTTC
. TRBJ2-6 TRBV2 . CASKQFLSGANVLTF TGTGCCAGCAAGCAGTTTCTCTCTGGGGCCAACGTCCTGACTTTC
TRBD1 TRBJ1-2 TRBV10-3 . CAISDGTGSIGGYTF TGTGCCATCAGTGACGGGACAGGATCTATTGGGGGCTACACCTTC
TRBD1 TRBJ1-3 TRBV7-9 . CASSAWDRRSGNTIYF TGTGCCAGCAGCGCCTGGGACAGACGATCTGGAAACACCATATATTTT
TRBD1 TRBJ2-1 TRBV19 . CASNTGTGGLGVDNEQFF TGTGCCAGCAACACGGGGACAGGGGGATTAGGGGTTGACAATGAGCAGTTCTTC
TRBD1 TRBJ1-2 TRBV28 . CASSLMGAGGDSGGYTF TGTGCCAGCAGTTTAATGGGCGCGGGTGGGGACAGCGGGGGCTACACCTTC
TRBD1 TRBJ2-3 TRBV5-6 once CASSPVRTGGADTQYF TGTGCCAGCAGCCCGGTTAGGACAGGGGGCGCAGATACGCAGTATTTT
TRBD1 TRBJ1-5 TRBV4-1 few CASSQGAGGVHQPQHF TGCGCCAGCAGCCAGGGGGCAGGGGGCGTTCATCAGCCCCAGCATTTT
. TRBJ1-2 TRBV2 once CASSPGNYGYTF TGTGCCAGCAGTCCGGGTAACTATGGCTACACCTTC
. TRBJ2-1 TRBV7-6 . CASSLAMRANEQFF TGTGCCAGCAGCTTAGCGATGAGGGCCAATGAGCAGTTCTTC
TRBD1 TRBJ2-7 TRBV19 . CASRGQGASEQYF TGTGCCAGTAGGGGACAGGGGGCTTCGGAGCAGTACTTC
. TRBJ1-2 TRBV2 . CASSEALTNYGYTF TGTGCCAGCAGTGAAGCGCTGACTAACTATGGCTACACCTTC
. TRBJ2-7 TRBV2 . CASTGTVKYEQYF TGTGCCAGCACCGGGACGGTAAAATACGAGCAGTACTTC
. TRBJ1-5 TRBV28 . CASSLRGYSNQPQHF TGTGCCAGCAGTTTACGTGGGTATAGCAATCAGCCCCAGCATTTT
. TRBJ1-1 TRBV30 . CATGRQNTEAFF TGTGCCACGGGTAGGCAGAACACTGAAGCTTTCTTT